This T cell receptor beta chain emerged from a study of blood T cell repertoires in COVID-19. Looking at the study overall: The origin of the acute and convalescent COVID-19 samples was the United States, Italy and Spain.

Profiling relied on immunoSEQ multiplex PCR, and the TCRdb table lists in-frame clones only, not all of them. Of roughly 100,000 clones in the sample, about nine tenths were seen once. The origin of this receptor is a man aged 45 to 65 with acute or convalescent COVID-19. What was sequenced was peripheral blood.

CDR3 sequence reads: CASRRRVNVQETQYF. Written as DNA, the CDR3 is TGTGCCAGTAGGAGGCGGGTGAACGTACAAGAGACCCAGTACTTC. The chain uses TRBV19 and TRBJ2-5, with D possibly matching TRBD2 (5 bases). Germline assignment: CDR1 LNHDA and CDR2 SQIVND (reference sequence). This CDR3 spans 15 amino acids. V was pared by 6 bases and J by 2 bases, with 16 bases between.